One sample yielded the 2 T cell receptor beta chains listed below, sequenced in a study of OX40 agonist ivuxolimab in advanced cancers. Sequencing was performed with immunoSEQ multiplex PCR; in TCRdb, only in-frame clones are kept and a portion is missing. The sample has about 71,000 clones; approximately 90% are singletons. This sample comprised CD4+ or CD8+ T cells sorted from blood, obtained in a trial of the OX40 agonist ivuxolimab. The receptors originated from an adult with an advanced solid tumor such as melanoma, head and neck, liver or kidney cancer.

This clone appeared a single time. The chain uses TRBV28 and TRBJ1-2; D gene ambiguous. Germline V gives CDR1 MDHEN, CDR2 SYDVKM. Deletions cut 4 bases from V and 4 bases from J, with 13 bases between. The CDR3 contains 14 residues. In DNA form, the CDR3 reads TGTGCCAGCAGTTCCCCCGCCATGGGCTATGGCTACACCTTC. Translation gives CASSSPAMGYGYTF.

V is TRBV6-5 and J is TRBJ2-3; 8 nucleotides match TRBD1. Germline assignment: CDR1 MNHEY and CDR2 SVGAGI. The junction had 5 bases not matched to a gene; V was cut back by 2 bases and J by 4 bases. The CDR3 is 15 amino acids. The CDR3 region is CASSYRRGQADTQYF. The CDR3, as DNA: TGTGCCAGCAGTTACAGGAGGGGACAGGCAGATACGCAGTATTTT.